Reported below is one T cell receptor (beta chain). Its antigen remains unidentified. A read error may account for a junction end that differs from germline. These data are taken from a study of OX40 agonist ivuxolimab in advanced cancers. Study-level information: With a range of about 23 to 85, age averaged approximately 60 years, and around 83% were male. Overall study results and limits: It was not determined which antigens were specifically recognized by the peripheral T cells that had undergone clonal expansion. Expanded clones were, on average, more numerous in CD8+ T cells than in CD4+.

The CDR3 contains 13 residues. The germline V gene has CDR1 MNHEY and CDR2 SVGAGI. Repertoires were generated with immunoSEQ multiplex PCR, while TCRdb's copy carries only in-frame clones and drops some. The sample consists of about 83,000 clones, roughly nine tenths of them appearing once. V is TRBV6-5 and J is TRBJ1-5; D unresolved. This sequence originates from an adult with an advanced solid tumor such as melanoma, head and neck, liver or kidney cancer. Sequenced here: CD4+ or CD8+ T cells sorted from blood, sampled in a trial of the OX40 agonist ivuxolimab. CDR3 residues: CASSYGSSQPQHF. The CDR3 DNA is TGTGCCAGCAGTTACGGGAGCAGTCAGCCCCAGCATTTT.